The 19 T cell receptor beta chains below all came from one sample that was sequenced in a study of cytomegalovirus exposure and HLA in healthy donors. Primers for the PCR totalled 60 Vbeta and 13 Jbeta. Profiling relied on immunoSEQ multiplex PCR, and the TCRdb table lists in-frame clones only, not all of them. The sample yields around 120,000 clones, approximately 82% seen once. Sequencing used PBMCs. The source is a boy aged 2 to 10 in good health and CMV-seronegative.

This clone was picked up one time. The chain joins TRBV13 to TRBJ2-3; D possibly corresponds to TRBD2 (6 bases). Trimming stripped 4 bases from V and 3 bases from J, with 17 bases between. This CDR3 contains 16 residues. Germline values: CDR1 PRHDT, CDR2 FYEKMQ (reference sequence). The CDR3 here is CASSSLPGSQTDTQYF. CDR3 sequence (DNA): TGTGCCAGCAGCTCTCTCCCCGGGAGTCAGACAGATACGCAGTATTTT.

The V call is TRBV7-9, the J call TRBJ1-4; possible D gene TRBD1, 5 bases. The V gene lost 6 bases and the J gene lost 0 bases, with 11 bases spanning the gap. The CDR3 contains 15 residues. CDR1 is SEHNR, CDR2 FQNEAQ, per germline (reference sequence). This chain's CDR3 is CASRLGGSTNEKLFF. CDR3 bases: TGTGCCAGCAGGTTGGGGGGTTCAACTAATGAAAAACTGTTTTTT.

The DNA of the CDR3 is TGTGCCAGCAGAAAAGGGACTAGCGGGGGATCGGACACCGGGGAGCTGTTTTTT. It translates to CASRKGTSGGSDTGELFF. The rearrangement uses TRBV6-4 and TRBJ2-2, with TRBD2 identical over 14 bases. V was clipped by 6 bases and J by 3 bases; unmatched bases: 9. This CDR3 region has 18 residues. CDR1 MRHNA and CDR2 SNTAGT come from the germline V gene.

This rearrangement joins TRBV4-1 to TRBJ1-2; 7 nucleotides line up with TRBD1. J lost 8 bases, V lost 5 bases, and 8 bases had no gene match. The V gene's germline CDR1 is MGHRA and CDR2 YSYEKL. This CDR3 comprises 13 residues. CDR3 nucleotides: TGCGCCAGCAGCTTCACCCGAGGGGGCGGCTACACCTTC. Its protein is CASSFTRGGGYTF.

The chain combines TRBV27 with TRBJ1-5; D possibly corresponds to TRBD1 (6 bases). V dropped 4 bases and J dropped 5 bases, with 12 bases sitting between them. From germline, CDR1 is MNHEY and CDR2 SMNVEV (reference sequence). The CDR3 covers 14 residues. Here the CDR3 DNA reads TGTGCCAGCAGTTGGGGGGGGCCCGATCAGCCCCAGCATTTT. Protein product: CASSWGGPDQPQHF.

V and J are TRBV11-2 and TRBJ1-1; perhaps TRBD1 as D (5 bases). CDR3 length: 12 amino acids. Germline assignment: CDR1 SGHAT and CDR2 FQNNGV. Trimming shortened V by 4 bases and J by 8 bases, and 11 bases separated the two germline ends. DNA for the CDR3: TGTGCCAGCAGCTACCCTCAGGGAGAAGCTTTCTTT. Translated, it gives CASSYPQGEAFF. The full variable domain, in which reference TRBV11-2 and TRBJ1-1 provide the parts outside the CDR3, is EAGVAQSPRYKIIEKRQSVAFWCNPISGHATLYWYQQILGQGPKLLIQFQNNGVVDDSQLPKDRFSAERLKGVDSTLKIQPAKLEDSAVYLCASSYPQGEAFFGQGTRLTVV.

The chain recombines TRBV5-6 with TRBJ2-1; 10 bases are a match to TRBD2. After removal of 4 bases from V and 6 bases from J, the junction contained 10 bases not matched to a gene. Germline lookup yields CDR1 SGHDT and CDR2 YYEEEE. CDR3 size: 16 residues. The CDR3 is CASSPDLAGVGNEQFF. CDR3 nucleotide sequence: TGTGCCAGCAGCCCCGATCTAGCGGGAGTAGGCAATGAGCAGTTCTTC.

This sequence joins TRBV13 and TRBJ1-1; no clear D gene. CDR1 is PRHDT, CDR2 FYEKMQ, per germline (reference sequence). V gave up 3 bases and J gave up 6 bases, with 14 bases separating them. This CDR3 is 14 amino acids long. CDR3 loop: CASSLRANGAEAFF. CDR3 sequence (DNA): TGTGCCAGCAGCTTGAGGGCCAACGGCGCTGAAGCTTTCTTT.

A note on this clone: Other DNA sequences in this sample translate to the same CDR3. The J gene is TRBJ1-3, the V gene TRBV7-9; possible D gene TRBD1, 5 bases. V dropped 5 bases and J dropped 7 bases, with 21 bases sitting between them. The CDR3 consists of 16 residues. CDR1 and CDR2 (germline): SEHNR, FQNEAQ (reference sequence). The CDR3: CASSVYPGYSGNTIYF. The CDR3, as DNA: TGTGCCAGCAGCGTTTACCCAGGGTATTCAGGGAACACCATATATTTT. The full variable domain, in which reference TRBV7-9 and TRBJ1-3 provide the parts outside the CDR3, is DTGVSQNPRHKITKRGQNVTFRCDPISEHNRLYWYRQTLGQGPEFLTYFQNEAQLEKSRLLSDRFSAERPKGSFSTLEIQRTEQGDSAMYLCASSVYPGYSGNTIYFGEGSWLTVV.

The chain carries TRBV19 and TRBJ2-5; TRBD2 agrees at 10 bases. Germline CDR1 reads LNHDA; CDR2 reads SQIVND (reference sequence). V gave up 4 bases and J gave up 4 bases; unmatched junction bases: 3. This CDR3 region has 14 residues. The CDR3: CASSNLAGVETQYF. CDR3 DNA sequence: TGTGCCAGTAGTAACCTAGCGGGGGTAGAGACCCAGTACTTC.

The genes are TRBV7-9 and TRBJ2-1, with 7 bases aligning to TRBD1. This CDR3 comprises 16 residues. V lost 3 bases, J lost 0 bases, and 5 bases stayed unmatched. Per the germline V gene, CDR1 is SEHNR and CDR2 is FQNEAQ (reference sequence). DNA for the CDR3: TGTGCCAGCAGCTTCGGGACAGCCAGCTCCTACAATGAGCAGTTCTTC. It yields the protein CASSFGTASSYNEQFF.

The V and J genes are TRBV4-1 and TRBJ2-5; 11 positions match TRBD2. Trimming removed 4 bases from V and 4 bases from J; junction bases left unmatched: 5. From germline, CDR1 is MGHRA and CDR2 YSYEKL. CDR3 length equals 15 residues. CDR3 nucleotides: TGCGCCAGCAGCCGTGTGACTAGCGGGACAGAGACCCAGTACTTC. This sequence encodes CASSRVTSGTETQYF.

The chain has TRBV30 and TRBJ2-2, with TRBD2 matching over 7 bases. The CDR3 covers 16 residues. CDR1 GTSNPN and CDR2 SVGIG come from the germline V gene (reference sequence). V dropped 2 bases and J dropped 5; count of bases not matched to a gene: 11. The CDR3 loop reads CAWSPRGGSGTGELFF. DNA of the CDR3: TGTGCCTGGAGTCCAAGGGGCGGGAGCGGTACCGGGGAGCTGTTTTTT.

The chain combines TRBV6-4 with TRBJ1-1; the D is unclear. Trimming shortened V by 0 bases and J by 5 bases, and 7 bases separated the two germline ends. Germline CDR1 and CDR2: MRHNA and SNTAGT. The CDR3 has 13 residues. The CDR3 bases are TGTGCCAGCAGTGACTCGCGTATTACTGAAGCTTTCTTT. Protein sequence: CASSDSRITEAFF.

This clone has just a few counts. This chain connects TRBV6-5 to TRBJ1-1; 10 nucleotides match TRBD1. CDR1 is MNHEY, CDR2 SVGAGI, per germline. This CDR3 region has 13 residues. J was trimmed by 6 bases and V by 4 bases; bases with no gene match: 2. The CDR3 sequence: CASSFGQGAEAFF. CDR3 in DNA: TGTGCCAGCAGTTTCGGACAGGGGGCTGAAGCTTTCTTT.

This rearrangement joins TRBV30 to TRBJ1-2; D might be TRBD1 (5 bases). Germline loops: CDR1 GTSNPN, CDR2 SVGIG (reference sequence). V was shortened by 0 bases and J by 6 bases, with 17 bases between the two germline ends. The CDR3 has 15 residues. The CDR3 nucleotides are TGTGCCTGGAGTGTAAGGCGGGGCGGGGAGAATGGCTACACCTTC. Encoded protein: CAWSVRRGGENGYTF.

The rearrangement uses TRBV4-1 and TRBJ2-5; 8 nucleotides agree with TRBD2. Looked up from germline, CDR1 is MGHRA and CDR2 is YSYEKL. CDR3 length equals 15 residues. V was pared by 4 bases and J by 3 bases, with 7 bases of the junction left unmatched. The CDR3 here is CASSPRGAGEETQYF. Here the CDR3 DNA reads TGCGCCAGCAGCCCCCGCGGAGCGGGAGAAGAGACCCAGTACTTC.

The genes are TRBV7-9 and TRBJ2-1; D remains unclear. Deletions cut 7 bases from V and 4 bases from J, with 23 bases between. The CDR3 runs to 17 residues. Germline assignment: CDR1 SEHNR and CDR2 FQNEAQ (reference sequence). The CDR3 DNA reads TGTGCCAGCACCACCAGTGTGCAACCCTCACCTTACAATGAGCAGTTCTTC. Residues: CASTTSVQPSPYNEQFF.

J is TRBJ2-2 and V is TRBV9; D remains ambiguous. V was clipped by 3 bases and J by 3 bases, with 18 bases between them. The germline gives CDR1 SGDLS, CDR2 YYNGEE. The CDR3 totals 17 residues. The CDR3 coding sequence is TGTGCCAGCAGCGAAGATAGCACCTCCCTTTACACCGGGGAGCTGTTTTTT. This translates into CASSEDSTSLYTGELFF.